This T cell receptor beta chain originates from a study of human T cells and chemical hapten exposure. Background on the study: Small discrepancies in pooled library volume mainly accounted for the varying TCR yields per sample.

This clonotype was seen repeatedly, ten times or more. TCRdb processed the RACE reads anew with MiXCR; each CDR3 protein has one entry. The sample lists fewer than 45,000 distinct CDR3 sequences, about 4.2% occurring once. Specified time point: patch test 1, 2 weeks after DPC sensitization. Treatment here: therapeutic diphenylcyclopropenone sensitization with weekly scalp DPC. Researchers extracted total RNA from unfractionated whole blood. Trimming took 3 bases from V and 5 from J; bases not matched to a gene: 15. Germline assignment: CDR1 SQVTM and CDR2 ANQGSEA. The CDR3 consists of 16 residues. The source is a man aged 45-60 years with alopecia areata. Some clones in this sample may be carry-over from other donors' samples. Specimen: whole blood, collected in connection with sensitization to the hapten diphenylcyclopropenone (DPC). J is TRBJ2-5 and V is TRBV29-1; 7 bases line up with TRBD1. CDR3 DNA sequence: TGCAGCGTTGATGGAGTTCCGGGACAGCGCCGGGAGACCCAGTACTTC. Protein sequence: CSVDGVPGQRRETQYF.